The clone carrying this T cell receptor beta chain was detected a few times. The antigen is unknown. The record originates from a study of shared clonotypes between healthy human individuals. Data came from immunoSEQ multiplex PCR; TCRdb stores just in-frame clones and leaves some out. This sample carries a few million clones, 90% to 95% of them seen once, and the ten largest clones take over 0.12%. Study donors comprised healthy, HIV-negative adults devoid of recent acute infection or vaccination. The study's findings and limits: Only blood underwent sampling, and tissue repertoires likely differ. What rarefaction showed was incomplete sorted-subset sequencing despite large depth. Of the naive CD4 clonotypes, around 4.9% were shared across four donors.

CDR1 and CDR2 from the germline V gene are SGHRS and YFSETQ. The CDR3 spans 14 residues. The V and J ends lost 4 bases and 6 bases, in that order; junction bases with no gene match: 7. This TCR was sampled from a man younger than 35 in good health. The chain employs TRBV5-1 and TRBJ1-2; 9 nucleotides align to TRBD1. Sequencing was done on a sample of naive CD4+ T cells sorted from blood. Subset meaning: CD45RA+ positively selected. The CDR3: CASSLGQGKDGYTF. DNA of the CDR3: TGCGCCAGCAGCCTAGGACAGGGGAAGGATGGCTACACCTTC.